This T cell receptor beta chain was captured in a study of regulatory T cells in long-lasting Graves disease. There are a few counts of this clonotype. Time point meaning: persistent/refractory GD, antithyroid drugs over 5 years with positive TRAb. RNA extracted from PBMCs served as the sequencing template. Library construction for TCR beta used iRepertoire HTBI primers and Arm-PCR of CDR3 regions. TCRdb analysed the multiplex PCR reads with MiXCR anew, one entry per CDR3 protein. The sample carries about 310,000 distinct CDR3 sequences, around 21% recorded once. The CDR3 extends over 16 amino acids. Germline values: CDR1 SNHLY, CDR2 FYNNEI. V dropped 5 bases and J dropped 6; count of bases not matched to a gene: 13.

The clonotype comes from a female donor with Graves disease. Specimen: peripheral blood mononuclear cells (PBMCs), collected when the disease was refractory, from a patient treated with antithyroid drugs. The chain links TRBV2 to TRBJ2-3; 8 nucleotides match TRBD1. CDR3 bases: TGTGCCAGCAGTAACAGACAGGGGTATGTAGTGGATACGCAGTATTTT. Its protein is CASSNRQGYVVDTQYF.